The sequence of this T cell receptor (beta chain) was determined in a study of blood T cell repertoires in COVID-19. Turning to the study itself: Sources were T cells, B-cell-depleted T cells, or PBMCs; the material itself was cDNA or gDNA.

Germline CDR1 reads MRHNA; CDR2 reads SNTAGT. The CDR3 sequence is 18 residues long. Losses at the gene ends were 2 bases for V and 6 bases for J; bases not matched to a gene: 14. Per the study methods: It was from reference gene primer amplification that nucleated cell counts were estimated. Assay: immunoSEQ multiplex PCR; the TCRdb copy retains only in-frame clones and omits some. The DNA was the basis for D and trimming; V, J and clone size are from that table. Of over 75,000 clones in the sample, nearly 90% were seen once. The sample consisted of peripheral blood. This chain joins TRBV6-4 and TRBJ2-1; 9 bases match TRBD2. The clonotype comes from an elderly woman with active COVID-19. The CDR3 sequence: CASSDDGMAGGRGNEQFF. CDR3 sequence (DNA): TGTGCCAGCAGTGACGACGGGATGGCGGGAGGGCGAGGCAATGAGCAGTTCTTC.